The source of this T cell receptor beta chain is a study of blood T cell repertoires in COVID-19. Some clones are missing from TCRdb's copy, which holds only in-frame ones; the method was immunoSEQ multiplex PCR. The table records some 240,000 clones, 65% to 90% of them present only once. Germline-derived CDR1 and CDR2 are SEHNR and FQNEAQ (reference sequence). Trimming stripped 5 bases from V and 5 bases from J, with 12 bases between. This CDR3 contains 13 residues. The TCR originated in a middle-aged woman who had recovered from COVID-19. The genes are TRBV7-9 and TRBJ1-2; the D gene is possibly TRBD1 (5 bases). Sequences were obtained from peripheral blood. The CDR3 DNA follows: TGTGCCAGCAGCGCCCAGACAGATTATGGCTACACCTTC. As protein: CASSAQTDYGYTF.